This is a list of T cell receptor beta chains from one sample in a study of graft-versus-host responses after intestinal transplantation. These TCRs are of unknown antigen specificity. Repertoires were generated with immunoSEQ multiplex PCR, while TCRdb's copy carries only in-frame clones and drops some. The sample has under 150,000 clones; 75% to 95% are singletons. The specimen comprised unstimulated CD4+ T cells sorted from spleen or lymph node cells, sampled before intestinal transplant. These receptor sequences come from a human donor who received an intestinal transplant. The conserved cysteine and the conserved F or W are not part of the CDR3 here.

CDR3: ASSRYREWGTEAF; V: TRBV2; J: TRBJ1-1
CDR3: ASSYFRTSGANEQF; V: TRBV27; J: TRBJ2-1
CDR3: ASSLAVRGGDTQY; V: TRBV5-4; J: TRBJ2-3
CDR3: ATSRDIQGSTDTQY; V: TRBV15; J: TRBJ2-3
CDR3: ASSYGQSWGYT; V: TRBV6-5; J: TRBJ1-2
CDR3: ASSPGEYGYT; V: TRBV5-1; J: TRBJ1-2
CDR3: ASSQRGRRSGYT; V: TRBV4-3; J: TRBJ1-2
CDR3: ASSITGTATYEQY; V: TRBV28; J: TRBJ2-7
CDR3: ATSRKVAGGGEQY; V: TRBV15; J: TRBJ2-7
CDR3: ASSLARNTEAF; V: TRBV11-2; J: TRBJ1-1
CDR3: ASSPGQGLWGYT; V: TRBV5-1; J: TRBJ1-2
CDR3: ASSVGLAGGGEQF; V: TRBV19; J: TRBJ2-1
CDR3: ASSEQREPLYEQY; V: TRBV2; J: TRBJ2-7
CDR3: ASSLGLPGLAQYNEQF; V: TRBV7-8; J: TRBJ2-1
CDR3: AWSPGKTDTQY; V: TRBV30; J: TRBJ2-3
CDR3: ASSYSAGSYEQY; V: TRBV6-5; J: TRBJ2-7
CDR3: ASFPGQGVNTQY; V: TRBV6-1; J: TRBJ2-3
CDR3: ASSPRQSGSPYEQY; V: TRBV18; J: TRBJ2-7
CDR3: ASSLERDRGYEQY; V: TRBV5-5; J: TRBJ2-7
CDR3: AWSVFAGIGYEQY; V: TRBV30; J: TRBJ2-7
CDR3: ASIKRGLYNEQF; V: TRBV5-4; J: TRBJ2-1
CDR3: ASSLWTGEETQY; V: TRBV11-2; J: TRBJ2-5